The clone carrying this T cell receptor beta chain was picked up many times. Its target is unknown. This entry is derived from a study of neurological immune-mediated disorders. Notes on the study in general: When the repertoires were grouped phylogenetically, those of 18 of the 34 multiple sclerosis patients came together in a single cluster of related CDR3 sequences, which points to a possible repertoire-level signature. Private repertoires in all groups were suggested by the finding that expanded clones across subjects shared no CDR3 amino acid sequences.

The CDR3 covers 17 residues. The V segment lost 4 bases and the J segment 5 bases; nucleotides outside the gene matches: 11. Per sequencing run, 15-18 subjects together gave over 190 million TCR-beta sequences. Each CDR3 protein gets one entry after TCRdb re-called the 5' RACE reads with MiXCR. The data contain over 45,000 distinct CDR3 sequences, about 3% of them seen just once; the ten biggest clones take up about 5.5%. This clonotype was sampled from a middle-aged man with multiple sclerosis. This chain links TRBV12-3 or TRBV12-4 with TRBJ2-3; the match to TRBD2 covers 11 bases. Sequenced: PBMCs. CDR3 region: CASSSTLAGGAGDTQYF. In nucleotides, the CDR3 is TGTGCCAGCAGTTCCACTCTAGCGGGGGGAGCGGGAGATACGCAGTATTTT.